The text below deals with one T cell receptor beta chain. The source of the sample is a study of blood T cell repertoires in COVID-19. In the study overall: Samples taken during acute and convalescent COVID-19 were collected in the United States, Italy and Spain. Nucleic acid was either cDNA or gDNA, and it came from T cells, B-cell-depleted T cells, or PBMCs.

This CDR3 has 14 amino acids. Germline V gene sequence: CDR1 SGHDT, CDR2 YYEEEE. Unmatched junction bases numbered 6, after V lost 4 bases and J lost 7 bases. As originally analysed: Amplification from reference gene primers served as the basis for estimated nucleated cell counts. Libraries were prepared by immunoSEQ multiplex PCR; TCRdb keeps only in-frame clonotypes and omits some of them. V and J calls and clone size come straight from that table; D and trimming were deduced from the DNA. The sample shows tens of thousands of clones, about 91% of them seen only once. The sequenced sample was peripheral blood. This chain links TRBV5-6 with TRBJ1-4; 8 bases are a match to TRBD1. The TCR was taken from a woman of 80 years or more with acute or convalescent COVID-19. The CDR3 nucleotides read TGTGCCAGCAGCAACAGGGGGGATAGTGAAAAACTGTTTTTT. This gives the protein CASSNRGDSEKLFF.